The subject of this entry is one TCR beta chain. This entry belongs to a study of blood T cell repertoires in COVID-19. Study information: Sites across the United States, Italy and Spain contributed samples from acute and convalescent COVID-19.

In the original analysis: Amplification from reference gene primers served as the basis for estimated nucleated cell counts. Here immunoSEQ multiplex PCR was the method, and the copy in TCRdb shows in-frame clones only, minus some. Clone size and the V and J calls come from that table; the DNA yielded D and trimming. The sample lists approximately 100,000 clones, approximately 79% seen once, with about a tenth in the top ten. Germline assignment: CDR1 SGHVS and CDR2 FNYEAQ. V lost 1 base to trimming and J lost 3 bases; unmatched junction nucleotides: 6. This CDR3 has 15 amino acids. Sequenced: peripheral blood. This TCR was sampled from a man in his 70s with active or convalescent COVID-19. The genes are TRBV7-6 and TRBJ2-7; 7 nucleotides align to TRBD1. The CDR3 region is CASSLVSTGSYEQYF. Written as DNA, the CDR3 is TGTGCCAGCAGCTTAGTATCGACAGGGAGCTACGAGCAGTACTTC. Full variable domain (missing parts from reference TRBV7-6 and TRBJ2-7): GAGVSQSPRYKVTKRGQDVALRCDPISGHVSLYWYRQALGQGPEFLTYFNYEAQQDKSGLPNDRFSAERPEGSISTLTIQRTEQRDSAMYRCASSLVSTGSYEQYFGPGTRLTVT.